This T cell receptor (beta chain) was obtained from a study of spatial heterogeneity in lung cancer (dated by TCRdb to about 2019). Turning to the overall study: More beta-chain than alpha-chain transcripts were consistently detected, likely reflecting higher beta-chain transcript abundance. In the raw uncorrected reads, each unique combination of TCR and UMI appeared on average more than ten times. TCR alpha and beta repertoires were quantitatively compared across multiple tumor regions, matched nontumor lung and blood in non-small cell lung cancer. The study linked features of the TCR repertoire to counts of nonsynonymous mutations, which were determined by whole-exome sequencing of tumor tissue. At surgery, both alpha and beta chains were TCR-sequenced in some 220 tumor regions, approximately 64 matched nontumor lung samples and around 50 PBMC samples. Broad study findings and their caveats: Confirming at a functional level the hypothesis that regional TCRs recognize regional mutations was considered to require additional single-cell paired TCR alpha and beta sequencing. Ubiquitous expanded tumor TCRs showed up in blood more often at tumor resection than at routine follow-up.

For CDR1 and CDR2, the germline V gene (reference sequence) lists MNHEY and SMNVEV. The CDR3 goes from the cysteine to the phenylalanine over 14 residues. The DNA shown is the 42-base CDR3, in frame from base 1. The trim is 7 bases for V and 4 bases for J, with a gap of 17 bases between the germline ends. Libraries were constructed by 5' RACE. Sequencing instrument: NextSeq 500. In the TCR library protocol, a unique molecular identifier was attached to each TCR cDNA molecule so that PCR and sequencing errors could be corrected. The original pipeline was this. Decombinator tools were used for TCR identification, UMI-based error correction and CDR3 extraction. TCRs above a frequency of 2 per 1,000, corresponding to the top 1% of the tumor frequency distribution, were defined as expanded. Each repertoire was subsampled 100 times to 5,000 TCRs, after which Renyi diversity was computed with the R vegan package. CDR3 similarity networks were built from amino acid triplet string-kernel similarity, with CDR3s being connected when pairwise similarity was above 0.82. In TCRdb, the public reads were trimmed at Q25 with fastp and aligned with MiXCR, with productive beta chains retained. Identical CDR3 protein sequences are pooled into one entry, listed with their most common genes and DNA. Clone size and V and J calls follow TCRdb, not the original study. This sample gives 23,000 or so distinct CDR3 sequences in total; 4.7% of them show up just once. The ten largest clonotypes hold less than 5.5% of the sample.

There are many counts of this clonotype. Its recognized antigen is unknown. Base quality data are lacking; no much larger clone is found one base away. The time point tag for this specimen amounts to: sample taken at primary tumor resection. For TCR sequencing, whole RNA was extracted from tumor and nontumor lung tissue, or from cryopreserved PBMC samples, and no cell sorting was done. Donors were approximately 72 patients with early-stage, untreated non-small cell lung cancer from the lung TRACERx cohort. Patients were selected for TCR sequencing only if sufficient RNA was available from at least two tumor regions.

Sequencing used PBMCs, obtained at surgery. The sequence joins TRBV27 to TRBJ2-7; the D gene could be TRBD1 or TRBD2, each one agreeing over 6 bases. This TCR was sampled from a male donor with early-stage non-small cell lung cancer. The DNA sequence is given as TGTGCCAGCAAACCTGTGGGGGGCCCATACGAGCAGTACTTC. Its protein is CASKPVGGPYEQYF.